This TCR beta chain is from a study of blood T cells in healthy people across ages. It was with a sample-barcoded 5' primer and a J-beta primer mix that a second PCR of roughly 7 to 12 cycles was run. TCRdb ran MiXCR on the 5' RACE reads and lists one entry per CDR3 protein. The sample shows 1.5 million to 2 million distinct CDR3 sequences, 30% to 40% of them seen only once. This CDR3 spans 12 amino acids. Trimming stripped 5 bases from V and 13 bases from J, with 15 bases between. Notes on the study in general: Estimated diversity that came from one million T cells was considered an underestimate. More naive CD4+ cells and higher diversity were found in long-lived than in aged donors.

Points on this clonotype: Its matching antigen is unknown. With a much larger clone just one base away, this may be a read error.

The TCR sequence derives from a human donor in good health. The chain carries TRBV12-3 or TRBV12-4 and TRBJ2-1; D is uncertain. The sequenced material came from blood. Here the CDR3 reads CASSPRRGIQFF. The CDR3 DNA is TGTGCCAGCAGTCCCCGAAGAGGCATTCAGTTCTTC.